This T cell receptor beta chain derives from a study of metastatic and nonmetastatic thyroid tumors. Germline loops: CDR1 LGHDT, CDR2 YNNKEL (reference sequence). The ends were cut back, 1 base at V and 5 bases at J, with 13 bases in the middle. The CDR3 extends over 15 amino acids. TCRdb re-processed the PCR reads through MiXCR. The sample lists around 38,000 clones, roughly 25% seen once, with 9.6% in the top ten. Before thyroid surgery, none of the patients had received any treatment. The TCR sequence derives from a female donor with papillary thyroid cancer or a benign thyroid nodule (not recorded which). Some clones in this sample may be carry-over from other donors' samples. This chain links TRBV3-1 with TRBJ2-3; D gene ambiguous. The material sequenced was blood. The CDR3, as DNA: TGTGCCAGCAGCCAAGTTGGTGCCTCCCGAGATACGCAGTATTTT. Translation gives CASSQVGASRDTQYF.